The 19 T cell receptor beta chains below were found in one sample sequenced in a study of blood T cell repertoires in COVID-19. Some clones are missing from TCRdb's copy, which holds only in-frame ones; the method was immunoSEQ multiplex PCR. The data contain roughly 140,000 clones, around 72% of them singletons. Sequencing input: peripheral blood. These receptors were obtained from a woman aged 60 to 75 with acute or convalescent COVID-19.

CDR3 bases: TGTGCCAGCAGCTTAGCGGCTACAGGGCCCACCTACGAGCAGTACTTC. Its protein product is CASSLAATGPTYEQYF. The chain carries TRBV7-6 and TRBJ2-7; perhaps TRBD1 as D (6 bases). From germline, CDR1 is SGHVS and CDR2 FNYEAQ. V was shortened by 0 bases and J by 2 bases, with 14 bases between the two germline ends. The CDR3 length is 16 residues.

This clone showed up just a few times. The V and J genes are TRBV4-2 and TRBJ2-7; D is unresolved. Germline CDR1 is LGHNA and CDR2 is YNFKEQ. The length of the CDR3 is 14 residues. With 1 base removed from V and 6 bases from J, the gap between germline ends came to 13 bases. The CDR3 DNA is TGTGCCAGCAGCCAAGCGGGTTATCTTAGCGAGCAGTACTTC. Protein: CASSQAGYLSEQYF.

CDR3 residues: CAISPGQGNTEAFF. Written as DNA, the CDR3 is TGTGCCATCAGCCCGGGACAGGGAAACACTGAAGCTTTCTTT. V usage is TRBV10-3 and J usage is TRBJ1-1; 9 nucleotides align to TRBD1. This CDR3 has 14 residues. After removal of 6 bases from V and 2 bases from J, the junction contained 4 bases not matched to a gene. Per germline, CDR1 ENHRY and CDR2 SYGVKD.

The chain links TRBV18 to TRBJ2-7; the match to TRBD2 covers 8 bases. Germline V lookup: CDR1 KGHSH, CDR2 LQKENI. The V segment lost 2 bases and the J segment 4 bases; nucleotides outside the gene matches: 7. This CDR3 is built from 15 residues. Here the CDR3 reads CASSPSGGLKYEQYF. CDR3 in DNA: TGTGCCAGCTCACCATCGGGAGGGCTGAAGTACGAGCAGTACTTC.

CDR3 amino acids: CASSPGTRNYGYTF. The CDR3 region has the DNA TGTGCCAGCTCACCTGGGACAAGGAACTATGGCTACACCTTC. This chain links TRBV18 with TRBJ1-2; a weak D match, TRBD1 (6 bases). V was clipped by 3 bases and J by 2 bases, with 10 bases between them. The CDR3 spans 14 residues. The germline V gene has CDR1 KGHSH and CDR2 LQKENI.

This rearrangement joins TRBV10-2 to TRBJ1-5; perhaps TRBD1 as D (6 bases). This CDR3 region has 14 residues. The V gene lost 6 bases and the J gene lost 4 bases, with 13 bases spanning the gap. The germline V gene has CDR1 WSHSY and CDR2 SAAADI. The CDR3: CASSGDRRNQPQHF. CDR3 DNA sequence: TGCGCCAGCAGCGGCGACAGGAGGAATCAGCCCCAGCATTTT.

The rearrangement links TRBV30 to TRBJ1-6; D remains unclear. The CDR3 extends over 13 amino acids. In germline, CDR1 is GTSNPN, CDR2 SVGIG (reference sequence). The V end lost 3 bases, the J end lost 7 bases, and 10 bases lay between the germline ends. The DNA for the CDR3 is TGTGCCTGGAGCCCTAGTCGAAATTCACCCCTCCACTTT. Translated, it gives CAWSPSRNSPLHF.

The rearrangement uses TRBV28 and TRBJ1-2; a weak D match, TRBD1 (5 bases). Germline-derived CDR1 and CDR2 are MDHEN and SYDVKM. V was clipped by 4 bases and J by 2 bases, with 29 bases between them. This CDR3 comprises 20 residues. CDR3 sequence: CASSSPSGDVKRQLNYGYTF. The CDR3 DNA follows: TGTGCCAGCAGTTCCCCCTCGGGGGACGTAAAGCGACAGTTGAACTATGGCTACACCTTC.

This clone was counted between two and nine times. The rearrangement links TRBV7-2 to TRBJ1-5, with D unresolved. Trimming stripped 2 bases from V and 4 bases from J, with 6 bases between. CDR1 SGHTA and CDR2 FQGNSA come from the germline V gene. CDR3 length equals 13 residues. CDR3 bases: TGTGCCAGCAGCTTATCGGTGAATCAGCCCCAGCATTTT. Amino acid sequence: CASSLSVNQPQHF.

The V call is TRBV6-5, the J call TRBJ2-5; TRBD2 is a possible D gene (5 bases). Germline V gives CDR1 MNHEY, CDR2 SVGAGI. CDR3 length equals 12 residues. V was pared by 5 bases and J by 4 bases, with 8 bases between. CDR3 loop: CASSTRGETQYF. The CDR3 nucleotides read TGTGCCAGCAGTACCCGGGGAGAGACCCAGTACTTC.

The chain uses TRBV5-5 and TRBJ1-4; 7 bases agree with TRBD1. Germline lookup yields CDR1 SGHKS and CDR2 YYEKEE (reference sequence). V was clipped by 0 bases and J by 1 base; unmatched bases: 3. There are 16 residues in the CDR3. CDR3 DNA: TGTGCCAGCAGCTTGGCAGGGGGAGGAACTAATGAAAAACTGTTTTTT. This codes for CASSLAGGGTNEKLFF.

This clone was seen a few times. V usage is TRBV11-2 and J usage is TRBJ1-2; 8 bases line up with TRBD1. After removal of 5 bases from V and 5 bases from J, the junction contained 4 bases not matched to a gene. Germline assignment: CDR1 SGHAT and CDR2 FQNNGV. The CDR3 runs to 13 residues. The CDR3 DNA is TGTGCCAGCAGCCGGGACAGGAATTATGGCTACACCTTC. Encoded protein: CASSRDRNYGYTF.

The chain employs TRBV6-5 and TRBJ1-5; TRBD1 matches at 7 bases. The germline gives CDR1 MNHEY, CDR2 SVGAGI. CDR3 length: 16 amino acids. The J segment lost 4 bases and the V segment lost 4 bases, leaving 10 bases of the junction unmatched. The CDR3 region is CASSSHGGQLNQPQHF. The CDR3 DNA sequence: TGTGCCAGCAGTTCCCATGGGGGACAGTTAAATCAGCCCCAGCATTTT.

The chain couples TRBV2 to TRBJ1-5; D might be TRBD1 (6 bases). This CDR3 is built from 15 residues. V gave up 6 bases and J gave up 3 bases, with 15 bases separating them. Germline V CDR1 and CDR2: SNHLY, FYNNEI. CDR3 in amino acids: CASRRQALANQPQHF. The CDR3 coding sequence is TGTGCCAGCAGGCGACAGGCGCTCGCCAATCAGCCCCAGCATTTT.

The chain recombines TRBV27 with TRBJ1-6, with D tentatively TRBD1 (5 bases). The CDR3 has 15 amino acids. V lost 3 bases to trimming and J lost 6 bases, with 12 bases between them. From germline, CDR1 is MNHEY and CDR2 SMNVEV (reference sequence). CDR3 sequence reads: CASSLTSQANSPLHF. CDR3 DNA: TGTGCCAGCAGTTTGACGTCACAGGCTAATTCACCCCTCCACTTT.

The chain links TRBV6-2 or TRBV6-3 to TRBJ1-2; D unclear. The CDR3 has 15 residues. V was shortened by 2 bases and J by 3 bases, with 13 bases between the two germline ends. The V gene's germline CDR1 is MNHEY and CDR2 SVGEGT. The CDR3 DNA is TGTGCCAGCAGTTACCTTAGGACTCGCGACTATGGCTACACCTTC. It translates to CASSYLRTRDYGYTF.

CDR3 bases: TGTGCCAGTAGTGCCTTGACAGGGATCCATGGCTACACCTTC. Amino acid sequence: CASSALTGIHGYTF. The V call is TRBV19, the J call TRBJ1-2; 7 bases agree with TRBD1. This CDR3 has 14 residues. J gave up 6 bases and V 5 bases, and 9 bases lay outside the gene matches. The germline V gene encodes CDR1 LNHDA and CDR2 SQIVND (reference sequence).

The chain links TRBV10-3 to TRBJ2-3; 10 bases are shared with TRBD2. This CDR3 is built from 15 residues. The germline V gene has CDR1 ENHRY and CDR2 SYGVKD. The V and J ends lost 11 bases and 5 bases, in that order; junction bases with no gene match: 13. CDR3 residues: CAASGRGGERDTQYF. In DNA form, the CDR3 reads TGTGCCGCTAGCGGGAGAGGGGGGGAGAGAGATACGCAGTATTTT.

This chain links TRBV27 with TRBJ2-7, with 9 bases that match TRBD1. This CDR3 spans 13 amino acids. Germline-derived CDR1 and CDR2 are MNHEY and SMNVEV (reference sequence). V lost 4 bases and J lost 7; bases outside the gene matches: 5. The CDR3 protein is CASSSQGTGEQYF. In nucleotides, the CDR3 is TGTGCCAGCAGTTCCCAGGGGACAGGGGAGCAGTACTTC.